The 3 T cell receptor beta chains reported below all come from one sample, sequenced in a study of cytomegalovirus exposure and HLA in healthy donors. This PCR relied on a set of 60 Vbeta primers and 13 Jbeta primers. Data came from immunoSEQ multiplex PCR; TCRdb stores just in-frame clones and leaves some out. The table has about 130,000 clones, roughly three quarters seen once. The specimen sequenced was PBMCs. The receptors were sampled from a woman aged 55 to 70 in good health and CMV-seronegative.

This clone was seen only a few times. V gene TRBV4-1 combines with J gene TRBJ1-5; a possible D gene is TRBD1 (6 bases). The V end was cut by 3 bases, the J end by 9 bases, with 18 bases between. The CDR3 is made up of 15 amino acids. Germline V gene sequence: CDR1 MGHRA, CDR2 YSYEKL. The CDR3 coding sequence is TGCGCCAGCAGCCATGCGATACAGGGCCGGATGCCCCAGCATTTT. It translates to CASSHAIQGRMPQHF.

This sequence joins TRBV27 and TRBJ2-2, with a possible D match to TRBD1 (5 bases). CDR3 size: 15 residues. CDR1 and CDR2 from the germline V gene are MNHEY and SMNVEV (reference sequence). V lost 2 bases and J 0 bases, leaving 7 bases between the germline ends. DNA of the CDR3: TGTGCCAGCAGTTTAAGGGGAACGAACACCGGGGAGCTGTTTTTT. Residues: CASSLRGTNTGELFF.

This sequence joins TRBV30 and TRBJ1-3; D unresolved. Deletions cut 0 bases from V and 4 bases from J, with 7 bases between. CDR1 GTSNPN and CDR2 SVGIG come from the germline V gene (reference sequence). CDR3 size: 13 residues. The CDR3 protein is CAWSVPVGNTIYF. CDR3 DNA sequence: TGTGCCTGGAGTGTACCGGTGGGAAACACCATATATTTT.